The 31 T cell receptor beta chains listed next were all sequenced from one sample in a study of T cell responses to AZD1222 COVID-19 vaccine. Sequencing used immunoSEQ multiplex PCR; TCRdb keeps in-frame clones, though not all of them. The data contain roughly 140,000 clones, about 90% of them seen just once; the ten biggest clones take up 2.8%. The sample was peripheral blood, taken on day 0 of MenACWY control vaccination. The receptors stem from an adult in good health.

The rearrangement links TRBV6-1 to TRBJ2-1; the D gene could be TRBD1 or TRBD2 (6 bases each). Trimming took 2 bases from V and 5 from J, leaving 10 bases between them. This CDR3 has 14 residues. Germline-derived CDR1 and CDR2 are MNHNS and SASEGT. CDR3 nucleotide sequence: TGTGCCAGCAGTGAAAAAGGGGGGCACAATGAGCAGTTCTTC. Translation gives CASSEKGGHNEQFF.

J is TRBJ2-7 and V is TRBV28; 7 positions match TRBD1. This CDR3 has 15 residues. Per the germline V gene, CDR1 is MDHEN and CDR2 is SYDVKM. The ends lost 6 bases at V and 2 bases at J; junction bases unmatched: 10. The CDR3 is CASSLTGVSTYEQYF. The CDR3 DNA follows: TGTGCCAGCAGCCTCACAGGGGTCTCGACCTACGAGCAGTACTTC. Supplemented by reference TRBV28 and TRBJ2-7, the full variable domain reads DVKVTQSSRYLVKRTGEKVFLECVQDMDHENMFWYRQDPGLGLRLIYFSYDVKMKEKGDIPEGYSVSREKKERFSLILESASTNQTSMYLCASSLTGVSTYEQYFGPGTRLTVT.

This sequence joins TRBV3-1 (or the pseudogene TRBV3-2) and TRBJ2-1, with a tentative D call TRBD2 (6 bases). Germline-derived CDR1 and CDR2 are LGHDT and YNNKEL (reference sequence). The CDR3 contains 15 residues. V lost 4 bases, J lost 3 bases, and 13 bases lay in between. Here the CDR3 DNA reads TGTGCCAGCAGCCCCGAGGGCGGGAACTACAATGAGCAGTTCTTC. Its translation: CASSPEGGNYNEQFF.

This CDR3 reads CASSLIDRVTEAFF. The DNA for the CDR3 is TGTGCCAGCAGTTTAATCGACAGGGTCACTGAAGCTTTCTTT. This chain links TRBV27 with TRBJ1-1, with TRBD1 identical over 7 bases. CDR1 is MNHEY and CDR2 is SMNVEV in the germline V gene (reference sequence). V lost 2 bases to trimming and J lost 4 bases; unmatched junction nucleotides: 4. This CDR3 has 14 residues.

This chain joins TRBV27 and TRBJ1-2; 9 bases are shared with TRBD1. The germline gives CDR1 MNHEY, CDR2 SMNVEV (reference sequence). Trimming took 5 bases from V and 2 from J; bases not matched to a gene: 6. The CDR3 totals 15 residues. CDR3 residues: CASSPGTGRNYGYTF. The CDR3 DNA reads TGTGCCAGCAGTCCCGGGACAGGGAGGAACTATGGCTACACCTTC.

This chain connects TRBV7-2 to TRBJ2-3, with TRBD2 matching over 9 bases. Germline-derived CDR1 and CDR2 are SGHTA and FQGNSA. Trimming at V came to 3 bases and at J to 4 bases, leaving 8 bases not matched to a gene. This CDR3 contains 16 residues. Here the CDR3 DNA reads TGTGCCAGCAGCTTCGCGGGAGGGCCTCGGTCAGATACGCAGTATTTT. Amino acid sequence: CASSFAGGPRSDTQYF.

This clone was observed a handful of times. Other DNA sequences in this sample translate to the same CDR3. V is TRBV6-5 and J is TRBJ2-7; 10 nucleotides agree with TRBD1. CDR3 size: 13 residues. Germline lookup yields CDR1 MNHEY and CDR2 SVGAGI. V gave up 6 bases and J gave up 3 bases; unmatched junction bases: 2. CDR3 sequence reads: CASSRDRGYEQYF. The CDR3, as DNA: TGTGCCAGCAGCAGGGACAGGGGCTACGAGCAGTACTTC.

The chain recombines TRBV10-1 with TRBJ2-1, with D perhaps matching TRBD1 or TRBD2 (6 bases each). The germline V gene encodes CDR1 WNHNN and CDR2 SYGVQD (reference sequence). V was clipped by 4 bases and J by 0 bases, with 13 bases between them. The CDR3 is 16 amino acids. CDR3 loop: CASSALGGSSYNEQFF. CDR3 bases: TGCGCCAGCAGTGCTTTGGGGGGCAGCTCCTACAATGAGCAGTTCTTC.

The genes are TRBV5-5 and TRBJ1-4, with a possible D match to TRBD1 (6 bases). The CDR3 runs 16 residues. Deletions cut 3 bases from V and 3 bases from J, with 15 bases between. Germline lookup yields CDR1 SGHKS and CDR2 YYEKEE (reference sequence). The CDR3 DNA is TGTGCCAGCAGCTCGACAGGAGTTCGGGCTAATGAAAAACTGTTTTTT. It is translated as CASSSTGVRANEKLFF.

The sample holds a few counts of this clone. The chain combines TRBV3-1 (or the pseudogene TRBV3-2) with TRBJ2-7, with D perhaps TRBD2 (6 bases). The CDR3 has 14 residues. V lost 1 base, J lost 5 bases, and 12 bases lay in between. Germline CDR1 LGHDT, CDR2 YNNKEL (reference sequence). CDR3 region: CASSQAGARNEQYF. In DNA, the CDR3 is TGTGCCAGCAGCCAAGCGGGAGCGCGGAACGAGCAGTACTTC.

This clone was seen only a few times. The CDR3 loop reads CASSLFPGDNQPQHF. As DNA, the CDR3 is TGTGCCAGCTCACTTTTTCCAGGAGACAATCAGCCCCAGCATTTT. The rearrangement uses TRBV9 and TRBJ1-5; D gene uncertain. Looked up from germline, CDR1 is SGDLS and CDR2 is YYNGEE. V dropped 7 bases and J dropped 3 bases, with 17 bases sitting between them. This CDR3 is built from 15 residues.

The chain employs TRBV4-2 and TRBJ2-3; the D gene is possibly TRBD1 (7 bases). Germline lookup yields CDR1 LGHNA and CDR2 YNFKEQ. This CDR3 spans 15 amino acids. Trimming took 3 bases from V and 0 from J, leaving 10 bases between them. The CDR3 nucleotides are TGTGCCAGCAGCCAGGCGGGACAGAGCACAGATACGCAGTATTTT. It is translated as CASSQAGQSTDTQYF.

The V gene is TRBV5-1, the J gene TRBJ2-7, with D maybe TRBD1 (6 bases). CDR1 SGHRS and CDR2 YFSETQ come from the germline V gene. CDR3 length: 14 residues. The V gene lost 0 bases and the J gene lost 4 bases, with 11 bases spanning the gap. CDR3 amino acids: CASSLGGGTYEQYF. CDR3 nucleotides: TGCGCCAGCAGCTTGGGAGGGGGTACTTACGAGCAGTACTTC.

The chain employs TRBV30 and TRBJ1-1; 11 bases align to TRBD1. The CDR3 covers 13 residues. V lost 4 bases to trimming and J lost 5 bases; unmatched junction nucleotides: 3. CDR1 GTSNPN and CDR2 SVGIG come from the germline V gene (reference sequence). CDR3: CAWKGQGGTEAFF. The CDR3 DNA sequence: TGTGCCTGGAAGGGACAGGGGGGAACTGAAGCTTTCTTT.

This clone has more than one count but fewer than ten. In nucleotides, the CDR3 is TGTGCCAGCAGCGTAGAGGGCAGAGACAATGAGCAGTTCTTC. Translation: CASSVEGRDNEQFF. The V call is TRBV9, the J call TRBJ2-1, with no clear D. Germline assignment: CDR1 SGDLS and CDR2 YYNGEE. V lost 0 bases and J 5 bases, leaving 9 bases between the germline ends. The CDR3 spans 14 residues. Supplemented by reference TRBV9 and TRBJ2-1, the full variable domain reads DSGVTQTPKHLITATGQRVTLRCSPRSGDLSVYWYQQSLDQGLQFLIQYYNGEERAKGNILERFSAQQFPDLHSELNLSSLELGDSALYFCASSVEGRDNEQFFGPGTRLTVL.

The CDR3 protein is CASKAGYEQYF. The CDR3 coding sequence is TGTGCCAGCAAGGCGGGGTACGAGCAGTACTTC. This chain links TRBV28 with TRBJ2-7, with a weak D call TRBD2 (6 bases). The CDR3 is 11 residues long. CDR1 and CDR2 (germline): MDHEN, SYDVKM. V lost 7 bases and J 4 bases, leaving 8 bases between the germline ends.

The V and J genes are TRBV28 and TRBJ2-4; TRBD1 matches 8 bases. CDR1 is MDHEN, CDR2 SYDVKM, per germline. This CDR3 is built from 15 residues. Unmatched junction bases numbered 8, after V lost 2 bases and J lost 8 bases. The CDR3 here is CASSLGQGAVYIQYF. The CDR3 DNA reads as TGTGCCAGCAGTTTAGGGCAGGGGGCTGTTTACATTCAGTACTTC.

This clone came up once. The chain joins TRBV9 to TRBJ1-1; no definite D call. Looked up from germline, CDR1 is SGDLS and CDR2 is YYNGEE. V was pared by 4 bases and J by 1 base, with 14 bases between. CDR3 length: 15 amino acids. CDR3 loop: CASSLAGLENTEAFF. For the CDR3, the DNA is TGTGCCAGCAGCTTGGCAGGACTGGAGAACACTGAAGCTTTCTTT.

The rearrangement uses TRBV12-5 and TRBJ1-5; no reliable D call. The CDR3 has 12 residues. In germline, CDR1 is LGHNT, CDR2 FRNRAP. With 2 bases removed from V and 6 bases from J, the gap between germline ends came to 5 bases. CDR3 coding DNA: TGTGCTAGTGGTTTGAATTCTCAGCCCCAGCATTTT. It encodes CASGLNSQPQHF.

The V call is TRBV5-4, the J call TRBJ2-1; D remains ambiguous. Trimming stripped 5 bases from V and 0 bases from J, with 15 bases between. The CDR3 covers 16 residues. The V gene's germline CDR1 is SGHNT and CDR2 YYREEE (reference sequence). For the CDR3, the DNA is TGTGCCAGCAGGCGTCGGGCGCAGAGCTCCTACAATGAGCAGTTCTTC. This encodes CASRRRAQSSYNEQFF.

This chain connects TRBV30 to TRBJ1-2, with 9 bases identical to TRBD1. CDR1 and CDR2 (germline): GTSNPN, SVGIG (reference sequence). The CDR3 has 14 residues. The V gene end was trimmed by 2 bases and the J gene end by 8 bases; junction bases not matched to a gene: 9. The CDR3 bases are TGTGCCTGGAGTCCCCTCGGACAGGGGAAAGGCTACACCTTC. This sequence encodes CAWSPLGQGKGYTF.

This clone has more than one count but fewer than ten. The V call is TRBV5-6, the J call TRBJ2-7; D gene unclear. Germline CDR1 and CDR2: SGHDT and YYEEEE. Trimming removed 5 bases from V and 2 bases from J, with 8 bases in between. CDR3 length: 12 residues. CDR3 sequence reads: CASSKWAYEQYF. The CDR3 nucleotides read TGTGCCAGCAGTAAATGGGCCTACGAGCAGTACTTC.

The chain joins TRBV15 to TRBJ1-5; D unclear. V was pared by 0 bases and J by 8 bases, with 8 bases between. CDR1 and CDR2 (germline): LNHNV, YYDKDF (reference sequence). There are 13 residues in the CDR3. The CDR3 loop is CATSRDQREPQHF. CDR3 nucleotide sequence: TGTGCCACCAGCAGAGATCAAAGGGAGCCCCAGCATTTT.

CDR3 residues: CASSFVNRGTLNQPQHF. The CDR3 nucleotides read TGTGCCAGCAGTTTTGTGAACAGGGGCACTCTGAATCAGCCCCAGCATTTT. The J gene is TRBJ1-5, the V gene TRBV28; 7 bases match TRBD1. This CDR3 region has 17 residues. Germline V lookup: CDR1 MDHEN, CDR2 SYDVKM. V shed 3 bases and J 4 bases; nucleotides not matched to a gene: 12. Full variable domain (rest looked up from reference TRBV28 and TRBJ1-5): DVKVTQSSRYLVKRTGEKVFLECVQDMDHENMFWYRQDPGLGLRLIYFSYDVKMKEKGDIPEGYSVSREKKERFSLILESASTNQTSMYLCASSFVNRGTLNQPQHFGDGTRLSIL.

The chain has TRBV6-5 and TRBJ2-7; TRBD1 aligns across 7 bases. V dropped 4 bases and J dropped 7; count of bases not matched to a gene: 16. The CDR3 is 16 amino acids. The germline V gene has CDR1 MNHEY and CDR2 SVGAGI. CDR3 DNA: TGTGCCAGCAGTTCAATACGGACAGGCTCCCAATTAGAGCAGTACTTC. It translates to CASSSIRTGSQLEQYF.

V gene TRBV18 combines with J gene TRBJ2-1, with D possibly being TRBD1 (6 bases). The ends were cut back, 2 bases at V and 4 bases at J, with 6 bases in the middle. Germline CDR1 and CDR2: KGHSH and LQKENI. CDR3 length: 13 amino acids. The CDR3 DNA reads TGTGCCAGCTCACCAGGACAGTACAATGAGCAGTTCTTC. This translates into CASSPGQYNEQFF.

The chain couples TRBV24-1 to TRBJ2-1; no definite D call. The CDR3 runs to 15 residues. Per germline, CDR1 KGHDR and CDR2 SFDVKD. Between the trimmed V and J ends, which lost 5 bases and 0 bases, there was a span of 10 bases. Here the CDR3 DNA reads TGTGCCACCAGTGGGGGTCCCGACTCCTACAATGAGCAGTTCTTC. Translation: CATSGGPDSYNEQFF.

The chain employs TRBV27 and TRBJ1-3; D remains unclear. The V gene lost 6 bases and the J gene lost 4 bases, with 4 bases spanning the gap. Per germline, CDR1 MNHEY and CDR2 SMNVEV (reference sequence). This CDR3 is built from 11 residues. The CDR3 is CASSYGNTIYF. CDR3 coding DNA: TGTGCCAGCAGCTACGGAAACACCATATATTTT.

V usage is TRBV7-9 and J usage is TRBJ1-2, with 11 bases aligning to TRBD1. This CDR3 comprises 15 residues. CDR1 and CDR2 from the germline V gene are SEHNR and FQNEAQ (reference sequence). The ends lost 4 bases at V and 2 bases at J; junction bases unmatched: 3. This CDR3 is CASSSGQGANYGYTF. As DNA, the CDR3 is TGTGCCAGCAGCTCTGGACAGGGGGCGAACTATGGCTACACCTTC.

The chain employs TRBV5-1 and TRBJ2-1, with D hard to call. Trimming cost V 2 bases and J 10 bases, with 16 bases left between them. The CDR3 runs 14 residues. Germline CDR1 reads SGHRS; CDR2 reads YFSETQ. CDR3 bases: TGCGCCAGCAGCTTAGATCATTCCCTCTGGGAGCAGTTCTTC. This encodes CASSLDHSLWEQFF.

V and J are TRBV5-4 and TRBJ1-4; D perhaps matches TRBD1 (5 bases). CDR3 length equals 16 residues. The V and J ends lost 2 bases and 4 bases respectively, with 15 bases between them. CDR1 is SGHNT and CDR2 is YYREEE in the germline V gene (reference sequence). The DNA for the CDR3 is TGTGCCAGCAGCTTTCTGGGACCCGGCATTAATGAAAAACTGTTTTTT. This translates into CASSFLGPGINEKLFF.